This T cell receptor beta chain comes out of a study of blood T cell repertoires in COVID-19. On the study more broadly: Samples representing acute and convalescent COVID-19 were sourced from the United States, Italy and Spain. Sources were T cells, B-cell-depleted T cells, or PBMCs; the material itself was cDNA or gDNA.

The ends lost 6 bases at V and 3 bases at J; junction bases unmatched: 2. CDR3 size: 12 residues. The V gene's germline CDR1 is LGHDT and CDR2 YNNKEL (reference sequence). Source study methods: Nucleated cell number was recorded as an estimate derived from reference gene primer amplification. Using immunoSEQ multiplex PCR, the repertoire was profiled, and TCRdb retains in-frame clones only, with some absent. V, J and clone size were drawn from that table, and D and trimming were deduced from the DNA. The table records 35,000 to 45,000 clones, about 70% of them present only once. The chain is built from TRBV3-1 (or the pseudogene TRBV3-2) and TRBJ2-7, with 7 bases that match TRBD1. Specimen: peripheral blood. The sequence derives from a man at least 80 years old with acute or convalescent COVID-19. The CDR3 nucleotides are TGTGCCAGCAGTCGACAGGGCTACGAGCAGTACTTC. Protein product: CASSRQGYEQYF.